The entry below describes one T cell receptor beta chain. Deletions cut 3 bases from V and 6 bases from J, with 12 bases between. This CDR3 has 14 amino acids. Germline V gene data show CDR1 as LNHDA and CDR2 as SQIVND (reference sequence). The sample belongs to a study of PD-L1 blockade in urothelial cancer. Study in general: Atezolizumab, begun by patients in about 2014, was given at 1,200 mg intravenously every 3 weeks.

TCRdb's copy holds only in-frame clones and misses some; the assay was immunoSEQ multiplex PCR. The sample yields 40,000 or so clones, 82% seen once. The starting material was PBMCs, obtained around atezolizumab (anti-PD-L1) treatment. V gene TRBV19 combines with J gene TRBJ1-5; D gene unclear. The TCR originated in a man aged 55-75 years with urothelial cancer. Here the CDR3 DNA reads TGTGCCAGTAGTATTACGATAGGGAGTCAGCCCCAGCATTTT. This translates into CASSITIGSQPQHF. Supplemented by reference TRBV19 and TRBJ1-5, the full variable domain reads DGGITQSPKYLFRKEGQNVTLSCEQNLNHDAMYWYRQDPGQGLRLIYYSQIVNDFQKGDIAEGYSVSREKKESFPLTVTSAQKNPTAFYLCASSITIGSQPQHFGDGTRLSIL.